These 32 T cell receptor beta chains were all obtained from the same sample, sequenced in a study of OX40 agonist ivuxolimab in advanced cancers. Profiled with immunoSEQ multiplex PCR; TCRdb holds only in-frame clones, not every one. The data show about 67,000 clones, with 84% seen just once and roughly 2.4% held by the top ten. Sequenced here: CD4+ or CD8+ T cells sorted from blood, sampled in a trial of the OX40 agonist ivuxolimab. All receptors derive from an adult with an advanced solid tumor such as melanoma, head and neck, liver or kidney cancer.

The gene calls are TRBV6-5 and TRBJ1-6, with TRBD1 identical over 7 bases. J gave up 10 bases and V 7 bases, and 13 bases lay outside the gene matches. CDR1 MNHEY and CDR2 SVGAGI come from the germline V gene. This CDR3 comprises 15 residues. The CDR3 spells CASNPGQQGYSPLHF. CDR3 bases: TGTGCCAGCAACCCGGGACAGCAAGGTTACTCACCCCTCCACTTT.

V gene TRBV5-6 combines with J gene TRBJ2-7, with D possibly TRBD1 on 7 matching bases. V lost 0 bases, J lost 6 bases, and 13 bases lay in between. From germline, CDR1 is SGHDT and CDR2 YYEEEE. This CDR3 spans 14 amino acids. CDR3 nucleotide sequence: TGTGCCAGCAGCTTGGCCGGGGGACAGTCCGAGCAGTACTTC. Protein sequence: CASSLAGGQSEQYF.

The CDR3 loop reads CASSYSTQGGHYGYTF. CDR3 DNA sequence: TGTGCCAGCAGTTACTCGACCCAGGGAGGTCACTATGGCTACACCTTC. The chain joins TRBV6-5 to TRBJ1-2; tentative D call: TRBD1 (5 bases). Trimming shortened V by 0 bases and J by 3 bases, and 14 bases separated the two germline ends. Germline V gene sequence: CDR1 MNHEY, CDR2 SVGAGI. CDR3 length: 16 amino acids.

The V and J genes are TRBV9 and TRBJ1-1; no clear D. The germline V gene has CDR1 SGDLS and CDR2 YYNGEE. V lost 5 bases to trimming and J lost 2 bases, with 4 bases between them. This CDR3 comprises 11 residues. The CDR3 protein is CASRDNTEAFF. The CDR3 nucleotides are TGTGCCAGCAGGGATAACACTGAAGCTTTCTTT.

CDR3 DNA: TGCGCCAGCAGGGTCGGGACACCGAACACTGAAGCTTTCTTT. Its protein is CASRVGTPNTEAFF. This chain joins TRBV5-1 and TRBJ1-1, with a weak D call TRBD1 (6 bases). From germline, CDR1 is SGHRS and CDR2 YFSETQ. V was trimmed by 5 bases and J by 1 base, leaving 12 bases between them. The CDR3 covers 14 residues.

This clone was picked up one time. The chain has TRBV5-6 and TRBJ2-4; D is unresolved. V was pared by 4 bases and J by 6 bases, with 14 bases between. The CDR3 extends over 14 amino acids. Per germline, CDR1 SGHDT and CDR2 YYEEEE. For the CDR3, the DNA is TGTGCCAGCAGCATGGGGATGGAAGGAAACATTCAGTACTTC. It is translated as CASSMGMEGNIQYF.

The V gene is TRBV19, the J gene TRBJ1-2, with 7 bases identical to TRBD1. This CDR3 has 13 amino acids. CDR1 and CDR2 from the germline V gene are LNHDA and SQIVND (reference sequence). Trimming removed 7 bases from V and 10 bases from J; junction bases left unmatched: 12. CDR3 loop: CASKSVTGNPYTF. The CDR3 nucleotides are TGTGCCAGTAAATCCGTGACAGGGAATCCCTACACCTTC.

The V and J genes are TRBV10-3 and TRBJ1-6, with 7 positions matching TRBD1. There are 16 residues in the CDR3. Germline loops: CDR1 ENHRY, CDR2 SYGVKD. V lost 6 bases, J lost 9 bases, and 14 bases stayed unmatched. CDR3 nucleotide sequence: TGTGCCATCAGCCGCAGAGGGGGCGAAAGTAGTTCACCCCTCCACTTT. Its protein product is CAISRRGGESSSPLHF.

This chain joins TRBV6-1 and TRBJ2-5, with 11 nucleotides matching TRBD2. Germline trimming cut 4 bases from V and 2 bases from J; bases unmatched to any gene: 3. Germline loops: CDR1 MNHNS, CDR2 SASEGT. The CDR3 loop spans 15 amino acids. The CDR3, as DNA: TGTGCCAGCAGTGCACGACTAGCGGGGCAAGAGACCCAGTACTTC. It is translated as CASSARLAGQETQYF.

The rearrangement joins TRBV5-6 to TRBJ2-1, with D possibly being TRBD2 (7 bases). V was trimmed by 2 bases and J by 5 bases, leaving 14 bases between them. The CDR3 runs to 15 residues. The germline V gene has CDR1 SGHDT and CDR2 YYEEEE. The CDR3: CASSLPGGLHNEQFF. DNA for the CDR3: TGTGCCAGCAGCTTACCGGGGGGCCTTCACAATGAGCAGTTCTTC.

The CDR3 coding sequence is TGTGCCAGCAGCCCCTCTGGGACAGGGGTAGCTGAGCAGTTCTTC. Its translation: CASSPSGTGVAEQFF. The chain combines TRBV7-2 with TRBJ2-1, with 10 bases aligning to TRBD1. There are 15 residues in the CDR3. The trim removed 5 bases at V and 9 bases at J, leaving 10 bases unmatched. Germline V gene data show CDR1 as SGHTA and CDR2 as FQGNSA.

The chain carries TRBV6-5 and TRBJ1-1; perhaps TRBD1 as D (5 bases). The CDR3 extends over 14 amino acids. Trimming took 2 bases from V and 0 from J, leaving 7 bases between them. Germline CDR1 and CDR2: MNHEY and SVGAGI. The CDR3 DNA sequence: TGTGCCAGCAGTTACCAGGGAATGAACACTGAAGCTTTCTTT. As protein: CASSYQGMNTEAFF.

The chain uses TRBV6-1 and TRBJ2-7; D is unresolved. Germline CDR1 MNHNS, CDR2 SASEGT. The CDR3 has 11 residues. The ends were cut back, 6 bases at V and 5 bases at J, with 8 bases in the middle. CDR3 nucleotide sequence: TGTGCCAGCAGACACGGCCACGAGCAGTACTTC. Protein: CASRHGHEQYF.

The J gene is TRBJ2-5, the V gene TRBV7-8; TRBD1 agrees at 8 bases. The length of the CDR3 is 16 residues. Looked up from germline, CDR1 is SGHVS and CDR2 is FQNEAQ. With V trimmed by 3 bases and J by 2 bases, 8 bases remained unmatched. In DNA, the CDR3 is TGTGCCAGCAGCTTGTCGACAGGGGAAGGGCAAGAGACCCAGTACTTC. Its translation: CASSLSTGEGQETQYF.

The V and J genes are TRBV9 and TRBJ2-3; 9 nucleotides match TRBD2. The CDR3 runs to 17 residues. The germline CDR1 and CDR2 sequences are SGDLS and YYNGEE. Germline trimming cut 2 bases from V and 0 bases from J; bases unmatched to any gene: 7. The CDR3: CASSVTAGGLSTDTQYF. CDR3 nucleotide sequence: TGTGCCAGCAGCGTTACAGCGGGGGGACTCAGCACAGATACGCAGTATTTT.

The chain joins TRBV7-2 to TRBJ2-5; possibly TRBD1 for D (5 bases). CDR1 and CDR2 from the germline V gene are SGHTA and FQGNSA. V lost 4 bases and J lost 0, with 9 bases in between. This CDR3 region has 14 residues. The CDR3, as DNA: TGTGCCAGCAGCTCGACAGCTAACCAAGAGACCCAGTACTTC. Its protein product is CASSSTANQETQYF.

The CDR3 nucleotides read TGTGCCAGCAGTCGGACAGGGTCCTACGAGCAGTACTTC. This gives the protein CASSRTGSYEQYF. The V call is TRBV6-5, the J call TRBJ2-7; 8 bases fit TRBD1. Losses at the gene ends were 5 bases for V and 1 base for J; bases not matched to a gene: 1. The CDR3 covers 13 residues. Germline-derived CDR1 and CDR2 are MNHEY and SVGAGI.

This clone was observed once. The chain has TRBV6-5 and TRBJ2-7, with 7 nucleotides matching TRBD1. Germline loops: CDR1 MNHEY, CDR2 SVGAGI. The CDR3 loop spans 15 amino acids. Losses at the gene ends were 6 bases for V and 1 base for J; bases not matched to a gene: 9. The DNA of the CDR3 is TGTGCCAGCAGAGCCGACAGGGTAAAGTCCTACGAGCAGTACTTC. As protein: CASRADRVKSYEQYF.

The chain employs TRBV5-1 and TRBJ1-1; TRBD1 is a possible D gene (6 bases). Per germline, CDR1 SGHRS and CDR2 YFSETQ. CDR3 length: 16 residues. Trimming pared 3 bases from V and 1 base from J, leaving 16 bases between. CDR3 sequence (DNA): TGCGCCAGCAGCTCAGGTCACGCCAGGGGGAACACTGAAGCTTTCTTT. Its translation is CASSSGHARGNTEAFF.

The V call is TRBV19, the J call TRBJ2-1; D not resolved. The germline V gene has CDR1 LNHDA and CDR2 SQIVND (reference sequence). Trimming cost V 8 bases and J 4 bases, with 3 bases left between them. The CDR3 is 10 residues long. CDR3 sequence reads: CASGYNEQFF. The CDR3 DNA sequence: TGTGCCAGTGGTTACAATGAGCAGTTCTTC.

Relative to its sample, this clone is medium-sized (0.01 to 0.1%). This chain links TRBV19 with TRBJ2-7; 9 nucleotides agree with TRBD1. The germline CDR1 and CDR2 sequences are LNHDA and SQIVND (reference sequence). V lost 5 bases, J lost 4 bases, and 9 bases stayed unmatched. The CDR3 covers 15 residues. The CDR3 bases are TGTGCCAGTAGTCGAGTCGGGACAGGGATTTACGAGCAGTACTTC. This gives the protein CASSRVGTGIYEQYF.

The chain joins TRBV18 to TRBJ1-1; D gene ambiguous. V was cut by 0 bases and J by 0 bases, with 11 bases left in between. Germline V gene sequence: CDR1 KGHSH, CDR2 LQKENI. CDR3 length: 16 residues. CDR3 region: CASSPPYGSMNTEAFF. The CDR3 DNA sequence: TGTGCCAGCTCACCACCTTACGGCAGCATGAACACTGAAGCTTTCTTT.

The V gene is TRBV28, the J gene TRBJ1-5, with D possibly matching TRBD1 (5 bases). Germline V CDR1 and CDR2: MDHEN, SYDVKM. Trimming stripped 3 bases from V and 1 base from J, with 19 bases between. CDR3 length equals 18 residues. The CDR3 sequence: CASSFPGAGAMSNQPQHF. CDR3 coding DNA: TGTGCCAGCAGTTTTCCCGGGGCCGGAGCGATGAGCAATCAGCCCCAGCATTTT.

The gene calls are TRBV10-3 and TRBJ2-3; 14 bases are shared with TRBD2. V trimming: 6 bases; J trimming: 6 bases; junction bases outside the gene matches: 17. Germline-derived CDR1 and CDR2 are ENHRY and SYGVKD. The CDR3 sequence is 19 residues long. CDR3 residues: CAIRRTSGGPLESMDTQYF. The DNA for the CDR3 is TGTGCCATCAGGAGGACTAGCGGGGGGCCATTAGAGTCTATGGATACGCAGTATTTT.

The chain joins TRBV21-1 to TRBJ2-2; the tabulated D call, TRBD2, remains unverified against the DNA. TRBV21-1 represents a pseudogene. CDR3 size: 16 residues. In nucleotides, the CDR3 is TGTGCCAGCAGCATTCGCTGGGGGGAGGAAACCGGGGAGCTGTTTTTT. Its protein is CASSIRWGEETGELFF.

This chain connects TRBV12-2 to TRBJ1-3; the DNA was not compared with TRBD1, the D call given in the table. TRBV12-2 is tagged as a pseudogene. The CDR3 extends over 17 amino acids. CDR3 amino acids: CASRPCRDRGRSNTIYF. The DNA of the CDR3 is TGTGCAAGTCGCCCTTGCAGGGACAGGGGGCGTTCAAACACCATATATTTT.

The V and J genes are TRBV19 and TRBJ1-5; the D gene is possibly TRBD1 (5 bases). This CDR3 region has 12 residues. Germline V lookup: CDR1 LNHDA, CDR2 SQIVND (reference sequence). Trimming took off 8 bases at V and 14 bases at J, with 19 bases between the two ends. The CDR3 spells CASGGTLGQEHF. CDR3 DNA: TGTGCCAGTGGCGGGACCTTAGGCCAGGAGCATTTT.

V gene TRBV7-2 combines with J gene TRBJ1-1; no definite D call. V was clipped by 1 base and J by 9 bases, with 0 bases between them. The CDR3 is made up of 9 amino acids. Germline-derived CDR1 and CDR2 are SGHTA and FQGNSA. As DNA, the CDR3 is TGTGCCAGCAGCTTAGAAGCTTTCTTT. It specifies CASSLEAFF.

This chain uses TRBV4-1 with TRBJ1-4; the match to TRBD1 covers 9 bases. Germline V gives CDR1 MGHRA, CDR2 YSYEKL. The CDR3 is made up of 15 amino acids. The J segment lost 5 bases and the V segment lost 3 bases, leaving 4 bases of the junction unmatched. The CDR3 nucleotides read TGCGCCAGCAGCCAGGACAGGGGACGGAATGAAAAACTGTTTTTT. The encoded protein is CASSQDRGRNEKLFF.

The chain combines TRBV9 with TRBJ1-1; no clear D gene. V lost 0 bases and J lost 1, with 4 bases in between. The CDR3 has 13 residues. Per germline, CDR1 SGDLS and CDR2 YYNGEE. CDR3 amino acids: CASSVDANTEAFF. The CDR3 nucleotides read TGTGCCAGCAGCGTAGATGCGAACACTGAAGCTTTCTTT.

This clone came up once. The chain joins TRBV13 to TRBJ2-2; D is possibly TRBD2 (6 bases). CDR1 and CDR2 (germline): PRHDT, FYEKMQ (reference sequence). The V end was cut by 1 base, the J end by 4 bases, with 10 bases between. CDR3 length: 15 residues. This CDR3 is CASSLVGGGTGELFF. The CDR3 DNA is TGTGCCAGCAGCTTAGTCGGGGGAGGCACCGGGGAGCTGTTTTTT.

The table lists this clone with a count of one. This chain connects TRBV4-2 to TRBJ2-6; D may be TRBD2 (7 bases). Germline CDR1 reads LGHNA; CDR2 reads YNFKEQ. V lost 0 bases to trimming and J lost 1 base, with 19 bases between them. The CDR3 extends over 20 amino acids. The CDR3, as DNA: TGTGCCAGCAGCCAAGACGGCGCGGGGGCCCCGCTTTCTGGGGCCAACGTCCTGACTTTC. This translates into CASSQDGAGAPLSGANVLTF.